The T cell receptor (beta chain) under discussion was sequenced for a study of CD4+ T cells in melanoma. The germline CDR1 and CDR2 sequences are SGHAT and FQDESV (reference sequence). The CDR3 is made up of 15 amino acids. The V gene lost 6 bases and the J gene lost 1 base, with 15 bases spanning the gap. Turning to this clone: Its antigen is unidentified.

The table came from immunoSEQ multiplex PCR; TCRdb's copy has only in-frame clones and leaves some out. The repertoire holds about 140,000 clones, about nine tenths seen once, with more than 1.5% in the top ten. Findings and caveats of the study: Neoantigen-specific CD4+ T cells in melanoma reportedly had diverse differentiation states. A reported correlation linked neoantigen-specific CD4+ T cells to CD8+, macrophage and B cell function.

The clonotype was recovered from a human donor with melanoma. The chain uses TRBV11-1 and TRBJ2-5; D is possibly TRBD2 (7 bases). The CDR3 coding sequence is TGTGCCAGCAGGTCAATAGGGGGGGCCCAAGAGACCCAGTACTTC. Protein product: CASRSIGGAQETQYF.